This TCR beta chain comes out of a study of blood T cell repertoires in COVID-19 (dated by TCRdb to 2020 to 2022). Notes on the research overall: Samples from collaborators originated in the United States, Italy and Spain and spanned both the acute and convalescent phases of COVID-19. HLA class I and class II types, where available, came from metadata supplied by the sample provider rather than from assay-based typing. The material from the prospective study consisted of cDNA or gDNA derived from T cells, B-cell-depleted T cells, or PBMCs. A de-identified subject ID, COVID-19 status, age in years and sex were almost always included in the sample metadata. Deeply sampled blood TCRbeta repertoires from subjects exposed to, actively infected with, or recovered from COVID-19 were included in the dataset. The repertoires were released in a freely available public database intended as a resource for research on the immune response to SARS-CoV-2. Samples were obtained from the ongoing ImmuneRACE study (first 160 participants) and from some 1,200 subjects provided by 6 global collaborators. Broad study findings and their caveats: Clinical and demographic metadata were provided uncurated, with the amount varying by source and participant.

The junction carries 14 bases between V and J, which are trimmed by 4 bases and 10 bases respectively. For CDR1 and CDR2, the germline V gene lists MNHEY and SVGAGI. The cysteine opens and the phenylalanine closes a CDR3 of 14 amino acids. The kept DNA is CDR3 alone, 42 bases in frame from the first base. The immunoSEQ Assay, a bias-controlled multiplex PCR, was used to amplify TCRbeta CDR3 regions from genomic DNA. The original pipeline was this. The number of nucleated cells in each sample was estimated from the amplification of reference gene primers within the assay. To quantify the absolute abundance of each unique TCRbeta CDR3 rearrangement, sequence reads were collapsed and filtered. Productive Simpson clonality was computed per sample as the square root of Simpson's diversity index over productive rearrangements. As stored in TCRdb, this immuneACCESS dataset retains in-frame rearrangements with V and J assigned. A fraction of the clones does not appear; measured against another copy, unresolved V genes explain less than half of the discrepancy, and the remainder lacks a known reason. V and J calls and clone size are those listed in that table; D and trimming were worked out from the DNA. This sample lists roughly 190,000 clones; about 87% were detected once. The top ten clones comprise around 3.5% of the sample.

Collaborating institutions collected whole blood in K2EDTA tubes following their own protocols. For TCRbeta analysis, collaborators shipped samples as frozen whole blood, isolated PBMCs, or DNA extracted from either of those sample types. Notes on this clone: Its specific antigen is unknown. Base qualities are not provided; no much larger clone lies one nucleotide away.

This TCR was sampled from a man aged 18-30 years with active or convalescent COVID-19. This receptor chain uses TRBV6-5 and TRBJ1-6; too little of a D gene remains to name it. The sequenced sample was peripheral blood. The CDR3 in this case is CASSSPSIGSPLHF. The sequenced DNA is TGTGCCAGCAGTTCCCCTTCAATTGGCTCACCCCTCCACTTT.